A single sample is the source of the 6 T cell receptor beta chains below, sequenced in a study of T cells in Graves' hyperthyroidism and ophthalmopathy. From RNA transcripts, TCR beta CDR3 regions were amplified. With the HTBI primer set, the TCR CDR3 went through a first round of RT-PCR. TCRdb re-analysed the multiplex PCR reads in MiXCR, keeping a single row per CDR3 protein. Of approximately 740,000 distinct CDR3 sequences in the sample, less than 15% were seen once. The specimen was blood. These receptors were obtained from a woman aged 18-29 years with Graves' hyperthyroidism.

This chain uses TRBV20-1 with TRBJ1-1; D is perhaps TRBD1 (5 bases). The CDR3 sequence is 9 residues long. V was pared by 5 bases and J by 11 bases, with 9 bases between. From germline, CDR1 is DFQATT and CDR2 SNEGSKA (reference sequence). The CDR3 DNA reads as TGCAGTGCTTGGGAGGGGGCTTTCTTT. Translated: CSAWEGAFF.

This clonotype occurred a few times. V is TRBV6-1 and J is TRBJ2-2, with a weak D call TRBD2 (6 bases). The ends were cut back, 7 bases at V and 0 bases at J, with 18 bases in the middle. CDR1 MNHNS and CDR2 SASEGT come from the germline V gene. There are 17 residues in the CDR3. CDR3 nucleotides: TGTGCCAGCACAGGTGGTCTAGCGATTTCGAACACCGGGGAGCTGTTTTTT. It codes for CASTGGLAISNTGELFF.

Comments on this clonotype: Since a much larger clone is just one base distant, this may be a read error. The rearrangement links TRBV11-2 to TRBJ2-7; D is unclear. The CDR3 runs 13 residues. Germline CDR1 and CDR2: SGHAT and FQNNGV. CDR3: CALTALGSYEQHF. The DNA of the CDR3 is TGTGCCCTGACCGCCCTTGGCTCCTACGAGCAGCACTTC.

A word on this clonotype: This may be a read error, as it is one base from a much larger clone. The chain recombines TRBV20-1 with TRBJ2-7; 13 bases fit TRBD2. Germline V gene sequence: CDR1 DFQATT, CDR2 SNEGSKA (reference sequence). The CDR3 extends over 18 amino acids. J was trimmed by 7 bases and V by 2 bases; bases with no gene match: 17. CDR3 nucleotides: TGCAGTGCTAGACCGGGACTAGCGGGACCCAGCTCCTACAATGAGCAGTACTTC. This translates into CSARPGLAGPSSYNEQYF.

This clonotype appeared many times. CDR3 nucleotide sequence: TGTGCCAGCAGTGTCGCCCGGGACAGGGGGAACACTGAAGCTTTCTTT. Translating it yields CASSVARDRGNTEAFF. The genes are TRBV27 and TRBJ1-1, with 10 bases that match TRBD1. V lost 5 bases and J lost 1; bases outside the gene matches: 7. CDR3 length equals 16 residues. The germline V gene encodes CDR1 MNHEY and CDR2 SMNVEV (reference sequence).

Many counts were recorded for this clonotype. The chain employs TRBV4-1 and TRBJ1-6; D is perhaps TRBD1 (5 bases). With 1 base removed from V and 10 bases from J, the gap between germline ends came to 20 bases. The CDR3 contains 17 residues. CDR1 MGHRA and CDR2 YSYEKL come from the germline V gene. The CDR3 region has the DNA TGCGCCAGCAGCCAAGCCACCGTGCGGGGCGCGGGGTCACCCCTCCACTTT. Encoded protein: CASSQATVRGAGSPLHF.